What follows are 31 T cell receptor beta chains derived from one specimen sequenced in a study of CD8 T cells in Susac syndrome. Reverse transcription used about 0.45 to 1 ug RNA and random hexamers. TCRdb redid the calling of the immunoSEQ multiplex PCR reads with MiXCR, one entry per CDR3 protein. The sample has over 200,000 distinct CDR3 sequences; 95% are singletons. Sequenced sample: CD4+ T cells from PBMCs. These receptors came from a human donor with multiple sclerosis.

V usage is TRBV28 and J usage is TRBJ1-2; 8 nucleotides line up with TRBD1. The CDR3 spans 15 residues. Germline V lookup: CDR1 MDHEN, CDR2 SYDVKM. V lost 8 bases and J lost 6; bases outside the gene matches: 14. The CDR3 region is CASLYPSGTGNGYTF. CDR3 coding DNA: TGTGCCAGCCTCTACCCCTCCGGGACAGGAAATGGCTACACCTTC.

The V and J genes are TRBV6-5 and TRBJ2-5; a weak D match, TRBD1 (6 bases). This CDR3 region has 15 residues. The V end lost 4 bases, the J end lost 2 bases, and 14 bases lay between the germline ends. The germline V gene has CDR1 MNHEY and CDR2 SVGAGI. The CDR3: CASSSPGQPQETQYF. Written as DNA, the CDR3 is TGTGCCAGCAGTTCCCCCGGACAGCCGCAAGAGACCCAGTACTTC.

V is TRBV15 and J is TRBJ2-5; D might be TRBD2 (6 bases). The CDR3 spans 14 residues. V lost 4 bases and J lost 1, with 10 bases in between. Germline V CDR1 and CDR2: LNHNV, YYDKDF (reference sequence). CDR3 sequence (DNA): TGTGCCACCAGCAAAGCGGGTATCCAAGAGACCCAGTACTTC. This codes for CATSKAGIQETQYF.

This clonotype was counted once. CDR3 DNA sequence: TGCAGTGCTGGAAAGGGGGGCCTATCCTACAATGAGCAGTTCTTC. Translated, it gives CSAGKGGLSYNEQFF. The genes are TRBV20-1 and TRBJ2-1; possibly TRBD1 or TRBD2 for D (6 bases each). The CDR3 contains 15 residues. The V gene lost 5 bases and the J gene lost 1 base, with 15 bases spanning the gap. Germline V gives CDR1 DFQATT, CDR2 SNEGSKA (reference sequence).

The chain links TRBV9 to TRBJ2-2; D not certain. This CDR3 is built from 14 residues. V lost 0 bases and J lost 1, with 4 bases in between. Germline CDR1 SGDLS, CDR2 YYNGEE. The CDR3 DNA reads TGTGCCAGCAGCGTAGCGGTGAACACCGGGGAGCTGTTTTTT. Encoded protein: CASSVAVNTGELFF. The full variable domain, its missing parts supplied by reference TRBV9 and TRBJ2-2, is DSGVTQTPKHLITATGQRVTLRCSPRSGDLSVYWYQQSLDQGLQFLIQYYNGEERAKGNILERFSAQQFPDLHSELNLSSLELGDSALYFCASSVAVNTGELFFGEGSRLTVL.

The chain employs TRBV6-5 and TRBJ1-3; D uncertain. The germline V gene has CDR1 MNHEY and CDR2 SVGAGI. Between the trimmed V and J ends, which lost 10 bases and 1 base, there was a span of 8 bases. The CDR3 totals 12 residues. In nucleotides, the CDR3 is TGTGCCACCTCTAATTCTGGAAACACCATATATTTT. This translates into CATSNSGNTIYF.

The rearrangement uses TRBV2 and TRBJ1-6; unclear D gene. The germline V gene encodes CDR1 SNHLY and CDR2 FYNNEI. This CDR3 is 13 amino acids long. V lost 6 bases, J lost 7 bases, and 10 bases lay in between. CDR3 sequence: CASRGFENSPLHF. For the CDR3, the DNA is TGTGCCAGCAGGGGTTTCGAGAATTCACCCCTCCACTTT.

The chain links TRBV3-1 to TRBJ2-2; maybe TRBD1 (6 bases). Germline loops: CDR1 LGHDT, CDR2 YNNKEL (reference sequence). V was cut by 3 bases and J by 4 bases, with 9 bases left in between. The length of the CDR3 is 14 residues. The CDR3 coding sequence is TGTGCCAGCAGCCAGGGGGCCGGCACCGGGGAGCTGTTTTTT. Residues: CASSQGAGTGELFF.

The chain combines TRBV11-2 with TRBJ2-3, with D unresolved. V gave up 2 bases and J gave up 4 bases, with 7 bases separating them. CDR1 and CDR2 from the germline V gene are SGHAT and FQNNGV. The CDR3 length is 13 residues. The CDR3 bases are TGTGCCAGCAGCTTATCCGTCCCAGATACGCAGTATTTT. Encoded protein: CASSLSVPDTQYF.

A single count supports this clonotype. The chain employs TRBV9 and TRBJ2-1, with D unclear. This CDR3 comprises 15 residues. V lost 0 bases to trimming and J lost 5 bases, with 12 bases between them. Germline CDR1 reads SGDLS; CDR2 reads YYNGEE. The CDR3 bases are TGTGCCAGCAGCGTAGGCGGCAGTATAGACAATGAGCAGTTCTTC. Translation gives CASSVGGSIDNEQFF.

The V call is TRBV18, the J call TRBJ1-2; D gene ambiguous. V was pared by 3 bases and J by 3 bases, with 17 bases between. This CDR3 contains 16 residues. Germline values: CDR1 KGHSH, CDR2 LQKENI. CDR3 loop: CASSPPARVLDYGYTF. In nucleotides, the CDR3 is TGTGCCAGCTCACCCCCAGCGAGGGTTTTGGACTATGGCTACACCTTC. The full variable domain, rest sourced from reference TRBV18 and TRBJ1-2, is NAGVMQNPRHLVRRRGQEARLRCSPMKGHSHVYWYRQLPEEGLKFMVYLQKENIIDESGMPKERFSAEFPKEGPSILRIQQVVRGDSAAYFCASSPPARVLDYGYTFGSGTRLTVV.

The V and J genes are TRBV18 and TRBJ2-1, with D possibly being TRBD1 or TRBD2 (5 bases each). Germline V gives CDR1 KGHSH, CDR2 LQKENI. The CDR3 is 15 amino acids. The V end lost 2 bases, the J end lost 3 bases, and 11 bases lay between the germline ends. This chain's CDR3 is CASSPRVGDYNEQFF. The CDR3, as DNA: TGTGCCAGCTCACCAAGGGTGGGGGACTACAATGAGCAGTTCTTC.

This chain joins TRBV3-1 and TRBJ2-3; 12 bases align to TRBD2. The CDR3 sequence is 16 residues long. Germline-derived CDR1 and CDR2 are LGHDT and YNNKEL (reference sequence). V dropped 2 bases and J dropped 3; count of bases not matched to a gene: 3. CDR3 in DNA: TGTGCCAGCAGCCAACAGACTAGCGGGGGAACAGATACGCAGTATTTT. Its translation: CASSQQTSGGTDTQYF.

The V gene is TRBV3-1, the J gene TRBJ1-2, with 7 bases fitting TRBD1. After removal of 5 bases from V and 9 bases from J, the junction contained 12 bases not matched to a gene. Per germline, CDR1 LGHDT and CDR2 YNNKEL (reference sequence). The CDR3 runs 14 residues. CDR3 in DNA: TGTGCCAGCAGCTCGCGGGACAGCCAGTATCGCTACACCTTC. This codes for CASSSRDSQYRYTF.

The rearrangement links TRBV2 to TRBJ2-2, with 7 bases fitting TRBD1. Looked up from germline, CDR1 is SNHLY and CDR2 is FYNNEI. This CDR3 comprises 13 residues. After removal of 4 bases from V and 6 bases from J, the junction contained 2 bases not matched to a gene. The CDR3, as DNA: TGTGCCAGCAGTGGACAGGGCTCCGGGGAGCTGTTTTTT. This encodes CASSGQGSGELFF.

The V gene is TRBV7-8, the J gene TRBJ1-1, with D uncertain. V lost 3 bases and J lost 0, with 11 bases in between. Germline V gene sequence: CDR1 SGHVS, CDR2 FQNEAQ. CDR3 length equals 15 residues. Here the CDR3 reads CASSFTELLNTEAFF. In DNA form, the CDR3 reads TGTGCCAGCAGCTTTACAGAGCTCCTGAACACTGAAGCTTTCTTT.

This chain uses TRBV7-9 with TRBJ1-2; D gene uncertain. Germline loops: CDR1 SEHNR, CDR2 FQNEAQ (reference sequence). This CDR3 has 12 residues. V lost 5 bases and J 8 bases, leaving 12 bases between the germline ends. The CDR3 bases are TGTGCCAGCAGCGCCATCCGGGCGGGCTACACCTTC. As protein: CASSAIRAGYTF.

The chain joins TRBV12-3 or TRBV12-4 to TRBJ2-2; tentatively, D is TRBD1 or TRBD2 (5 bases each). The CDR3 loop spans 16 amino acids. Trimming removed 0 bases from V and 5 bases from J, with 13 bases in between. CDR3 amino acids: CASSLAGPGRTGELFF. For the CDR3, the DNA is TGTGCCAGCAGTTTAGCTGGTCCAGGGAGAACCGGGGAGCTGTTTTTT.

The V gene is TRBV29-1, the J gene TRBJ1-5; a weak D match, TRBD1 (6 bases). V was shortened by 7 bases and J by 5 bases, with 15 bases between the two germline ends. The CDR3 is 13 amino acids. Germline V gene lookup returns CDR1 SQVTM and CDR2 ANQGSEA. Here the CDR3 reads CSGGAGYDQPQHF. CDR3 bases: TGCAGCGGGGGGGCAGGGTATGATCAGCCCCAGCATTTT.

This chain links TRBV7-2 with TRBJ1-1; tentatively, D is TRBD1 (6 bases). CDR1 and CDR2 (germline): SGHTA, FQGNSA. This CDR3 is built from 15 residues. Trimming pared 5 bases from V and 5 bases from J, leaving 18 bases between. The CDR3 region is CASSPRGQGFTEAFF. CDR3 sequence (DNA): TGTGCCAGCAGCCCCCGCGGGCAGGGGTTTACTGAAGCTTTCTTT.

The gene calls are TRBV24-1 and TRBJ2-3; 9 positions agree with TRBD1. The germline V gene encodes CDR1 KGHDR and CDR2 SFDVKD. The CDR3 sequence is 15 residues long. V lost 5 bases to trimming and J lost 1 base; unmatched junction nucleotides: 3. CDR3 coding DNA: TGTGCCACCAGTGTGCGACAGGGGGGCACAGATACGCAGTATTTT. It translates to CATSVRQGGTDTQYF.

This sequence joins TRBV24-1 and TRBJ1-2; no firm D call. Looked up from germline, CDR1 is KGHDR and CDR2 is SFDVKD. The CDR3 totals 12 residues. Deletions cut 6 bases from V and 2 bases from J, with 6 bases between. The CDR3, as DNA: TGTGCCACCAGTCCCGGGAACTATGGCTACACCTTC. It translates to CATSPGNYGYTF.

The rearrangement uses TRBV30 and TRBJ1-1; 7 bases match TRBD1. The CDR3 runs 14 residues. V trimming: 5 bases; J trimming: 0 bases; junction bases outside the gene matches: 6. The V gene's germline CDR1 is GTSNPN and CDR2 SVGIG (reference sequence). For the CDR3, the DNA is TGTGCCTGGCTTGACAGGGTTATGAACACTGAAGCTTTCTTT. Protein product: CAWLDRVMNTEAFF.

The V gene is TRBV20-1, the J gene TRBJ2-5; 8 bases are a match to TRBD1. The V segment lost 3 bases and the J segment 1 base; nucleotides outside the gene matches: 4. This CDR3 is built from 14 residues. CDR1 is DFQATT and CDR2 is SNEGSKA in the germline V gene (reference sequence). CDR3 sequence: CSASKTGVQETQYF. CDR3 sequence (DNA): TGCAGTGCTAGCAAGACAGGGGTCCAAGAGACCCAGTACTTC.

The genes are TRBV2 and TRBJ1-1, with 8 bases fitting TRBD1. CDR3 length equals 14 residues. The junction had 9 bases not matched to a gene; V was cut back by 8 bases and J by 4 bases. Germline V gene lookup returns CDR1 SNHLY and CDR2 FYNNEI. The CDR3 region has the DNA TGTGCCAGCGGTCAGCACAGGGGGTCCACTGAAGCTTTCTTT. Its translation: CASGQHRGSTEAFF.

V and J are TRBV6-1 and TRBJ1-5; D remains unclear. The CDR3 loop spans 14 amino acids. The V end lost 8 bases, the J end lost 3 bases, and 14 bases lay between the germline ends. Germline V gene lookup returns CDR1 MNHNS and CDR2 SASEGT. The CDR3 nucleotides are TGTGCCAGCGGCCAAGCAGGCTACAATCAGCCCCAGCATTTT. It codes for CASGQAGYNQPQHF.

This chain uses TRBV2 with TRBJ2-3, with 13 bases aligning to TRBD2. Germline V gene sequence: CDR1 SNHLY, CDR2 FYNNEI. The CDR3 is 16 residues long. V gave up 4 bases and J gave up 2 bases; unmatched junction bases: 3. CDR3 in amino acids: CASSGGTSGATDTQYF. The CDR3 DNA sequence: TGTGCCAGCAGTGGGGGGACTAGCGGGGCCACAGATACGCAGTATTTT.

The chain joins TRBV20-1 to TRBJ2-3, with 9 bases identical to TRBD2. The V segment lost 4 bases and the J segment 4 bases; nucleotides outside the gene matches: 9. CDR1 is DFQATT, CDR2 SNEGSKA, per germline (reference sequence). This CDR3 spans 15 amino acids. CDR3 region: CSATVGGGAADTQYF. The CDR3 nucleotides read TGCAGTGCTACCGTTGGCGGGGGGGCGGCAGATACGCAGTATTTT.

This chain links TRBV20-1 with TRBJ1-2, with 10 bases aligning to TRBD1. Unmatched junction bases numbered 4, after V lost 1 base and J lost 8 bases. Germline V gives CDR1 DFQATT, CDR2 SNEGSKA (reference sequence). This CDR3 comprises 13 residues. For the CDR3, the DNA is TGCAGTGCTAGAGGACAGGGGGCTGAAGGCTACACCTTC. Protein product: CSARGQGAEGYTF.

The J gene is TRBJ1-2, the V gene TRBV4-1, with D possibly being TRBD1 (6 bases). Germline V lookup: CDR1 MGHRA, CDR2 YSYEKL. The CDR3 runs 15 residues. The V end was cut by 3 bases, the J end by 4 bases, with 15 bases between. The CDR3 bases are TGCGCCAGCAGCCAGGCCCCGACAGGAGGCTATGGCTACACCTTC. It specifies CASSQAPTGGYGYTF.

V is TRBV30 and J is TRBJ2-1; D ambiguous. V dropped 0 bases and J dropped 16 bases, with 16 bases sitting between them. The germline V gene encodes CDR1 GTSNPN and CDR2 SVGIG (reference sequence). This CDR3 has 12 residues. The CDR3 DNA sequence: TGTGCCTGGAGTGTAATCCGTTCACGACTTTTCTTC. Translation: CAWSVIRSRLFF. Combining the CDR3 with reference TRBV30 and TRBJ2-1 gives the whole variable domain SQTIHQWPATLVQPVGSPLSLECTVEGTSNPNLYWYRQAAGRGLQLLFYSVGIGQISSEVPQNLSASRPQDRQFILSSKKLLLSDSGFYLCAWSVIRSRLFFGPGTRLTVL.